This T cell receptor beta chain was retrieved from a study of graft-versus-host responses after intestinal transplantation. Across the study: Every recipient had anti-thymocyte globulin induction and 2 to 4 years of tacrolimus plus steroids.

Overall study results and limits: Among recipient marrow samples, GvH clones were found; some appeared first in ileum or blood. GvH clone levels peaked in circulation, and this peak was associated with early post-transplant HvG declines.

The length of the CDR3 is 13 residues. CDR1 is MNHEY and CDR2 is SVGAGI in the germline V gene. V was clipped by 8 bases and J by 4 bases; unmatched bases: 3. To note about this clone: Its antigen is as yet unknown.

Libraries were prepared by immunoSEQ multiplex PCR; TCRdb keeps only in-frame clonotypes and omits some of them. The sample consists of approximately 46,000 clones, 70% to 85% of them appearing once. V and J are TRBV6-5 and TRBJ1-2; TRBD1 matches 11 bases. Sequences were derived from unstimulated CD4+ T cells sorted from spleen or lymph node cells, sampled before transplant. The receptor was isolated from a human donor who was the organ donor for an intestinal transplant. The CDR3 reads CASPGQGAYGYTF. CDR3 sequence (DNA): TGTGCCAGCCCCGGACAGGGGGCCTATGGCTACACCTTC.